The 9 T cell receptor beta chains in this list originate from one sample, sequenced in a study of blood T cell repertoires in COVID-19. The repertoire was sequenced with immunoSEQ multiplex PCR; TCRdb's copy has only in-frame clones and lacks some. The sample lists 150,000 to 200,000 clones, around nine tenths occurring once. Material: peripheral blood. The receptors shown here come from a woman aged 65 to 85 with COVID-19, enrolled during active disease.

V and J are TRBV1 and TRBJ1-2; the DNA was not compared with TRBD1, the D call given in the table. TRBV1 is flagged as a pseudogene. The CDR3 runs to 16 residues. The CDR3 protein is CTSSQPRGPLFCGYTF. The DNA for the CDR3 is TGCACCAGCAGCCAACCCAGGGGGCCGCTGTTCTGTGGCTACACCTTC.

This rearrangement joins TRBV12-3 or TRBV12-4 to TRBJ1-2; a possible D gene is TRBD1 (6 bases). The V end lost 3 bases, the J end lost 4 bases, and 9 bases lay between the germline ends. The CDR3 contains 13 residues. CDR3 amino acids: CASSLGGLYGYTF. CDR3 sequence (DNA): TGTGCCAGCAGTTTGGGGGGGCTCTATGGCTACACCTTC.

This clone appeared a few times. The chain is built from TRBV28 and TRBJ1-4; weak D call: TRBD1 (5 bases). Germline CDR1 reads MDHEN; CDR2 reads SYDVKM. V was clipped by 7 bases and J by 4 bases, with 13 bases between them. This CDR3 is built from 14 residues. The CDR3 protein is CASTNARDNEKLFF. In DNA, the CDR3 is TGTGCCAGCACCAACGCCAGGGATAATGAAAAACTGTTTTTT. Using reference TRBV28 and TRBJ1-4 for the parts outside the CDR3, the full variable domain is DVKVTQSSRYLVKRTGEKVFLECVQDMDHENMFWYRQDPGLGLRLIYFSYDVKMKEKGDIPEGYSVSREKKERFSLILESASTNQTSMYLCASTNARDNEKLFFGSGTQLSVL.

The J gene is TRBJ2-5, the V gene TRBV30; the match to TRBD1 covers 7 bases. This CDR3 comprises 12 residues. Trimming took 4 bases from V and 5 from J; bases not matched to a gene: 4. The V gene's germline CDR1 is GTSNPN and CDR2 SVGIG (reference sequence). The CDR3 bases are TGTGCCTGGACAAGGGGGCCGGAGACCCAGTACTTC. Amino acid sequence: CAWTRGPETQYF.

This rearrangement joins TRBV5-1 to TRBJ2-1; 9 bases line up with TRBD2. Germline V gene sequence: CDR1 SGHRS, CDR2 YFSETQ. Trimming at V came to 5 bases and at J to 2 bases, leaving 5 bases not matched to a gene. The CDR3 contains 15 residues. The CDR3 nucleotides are TGCGCCAGCAGTATAGCGGGGGAGCCCTACAATGAGCAGTTCTTC. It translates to CASSIAGEPYNEQFF.

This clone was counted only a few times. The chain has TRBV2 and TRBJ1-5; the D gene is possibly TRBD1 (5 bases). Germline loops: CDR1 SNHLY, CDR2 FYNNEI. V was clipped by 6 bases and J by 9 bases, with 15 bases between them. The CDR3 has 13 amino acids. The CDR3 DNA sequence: TGTGCCAGCAGAGAGTCGACCGGGGGGCCCCAGCATTTT. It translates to CASRESTGGPQHF.

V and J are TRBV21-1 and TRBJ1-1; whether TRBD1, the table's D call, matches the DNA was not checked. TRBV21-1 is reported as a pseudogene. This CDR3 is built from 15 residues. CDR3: CASSKGGRSGTEAFF. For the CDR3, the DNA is TGTGCCAGCAGCAAAGGGGGGCGGTCAGGCACTGAAGCTTTCTTT.

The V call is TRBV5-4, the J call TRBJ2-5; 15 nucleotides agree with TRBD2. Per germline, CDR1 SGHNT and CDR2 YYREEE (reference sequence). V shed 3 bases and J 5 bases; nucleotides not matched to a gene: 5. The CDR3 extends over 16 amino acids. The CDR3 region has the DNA TGTGCCAGCAGCTCGGGACTAGCGGGGGGAGGGGAGACCCAGTACTTC. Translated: CASSSGLAGGGETQYF.

The chain's CDR3 is CARGTGFGNTIYF. Here the CDR3 DNA reads TGTGCCAGAGGGACAGGGTTTGGAAACACCATATATTTT. V and J are TRBV21-1 and TRBJ1-3; no DNA check was done on the table's D call, TRBD1. TRBV21-1 is given as a pseudogene. The CDR3 sequence is 13 residues long.